This T cell receptor beta chain appears in the sequencing data of a study of shared clonotypes between healthy human individuals. About the research overall: CD4 naive cells filled three plates per donor, CD4 memory three, CD8 naive two and CD8 memory one.

Findings and caveats of the study: Memory subsets had estimated richness that was generally smaller than that of naive subsets.

The V segment lost 5 bases and the J segment 5 bases; nucleotides outside the gene matches: 3. This CDR3 is built from 12 residues. Germline V gives CDR1 SQVTM, CDR2 ANQGSEA. Data came from immunoSEQ multiplex PCR; TCRdb stores just in-frame clones and leaves some out. The sample consists of about 660,000 clones, approximately 79% of them appearing once. This clone occurred a few times. Its matching antigen is unknown. The rearrangement uses TRBV29-1 and TRBJ2-5; 9 nucleotides agree with TRBD1. The receptor was isolated from a woman younger than 45 in good health. The material sequenced was memory CD4+ T cells sorted from blood. Subset described: CD45RA-negative fraction. DNA of the CDR3: TGCAGCGTTCGGACAGGGGATGAGACCCAGTACTTC. This gives the protein CSVRTGDETQYF.